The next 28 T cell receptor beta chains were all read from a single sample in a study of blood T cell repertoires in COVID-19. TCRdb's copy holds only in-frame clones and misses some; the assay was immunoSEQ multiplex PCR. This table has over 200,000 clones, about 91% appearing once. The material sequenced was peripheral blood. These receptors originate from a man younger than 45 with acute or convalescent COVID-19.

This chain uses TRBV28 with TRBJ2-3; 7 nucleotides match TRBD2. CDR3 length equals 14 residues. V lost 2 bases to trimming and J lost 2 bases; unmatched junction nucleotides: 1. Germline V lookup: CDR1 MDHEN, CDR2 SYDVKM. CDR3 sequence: CASSLGGVTDTQYF. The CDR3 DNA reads TGTGCCAGCAGTTTAGGGGGGGTCACAGATACGCAGTATTTT.

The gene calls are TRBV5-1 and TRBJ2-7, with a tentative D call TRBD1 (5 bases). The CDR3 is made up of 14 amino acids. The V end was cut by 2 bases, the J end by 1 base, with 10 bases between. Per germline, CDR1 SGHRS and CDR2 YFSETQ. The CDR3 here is CASSFDSTSYEQYF. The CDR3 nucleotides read TGCGCCAGCAGCTTCGACAGCACGTCCTACGAGCAGTACTTC.

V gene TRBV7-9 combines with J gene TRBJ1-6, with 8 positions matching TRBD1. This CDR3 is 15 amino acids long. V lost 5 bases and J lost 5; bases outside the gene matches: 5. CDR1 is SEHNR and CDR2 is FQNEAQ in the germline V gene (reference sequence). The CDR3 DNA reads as TGTGCCAGCAGCCGAGGACAGGGTAATAATTCACCCCTCCACTTT. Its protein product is CASSRGQGNNSPLHF.

The CDR3: CSASSSLAPGELFF. In DNA, the CDR3 is TGCAGTGCTAGTTCATCACTTGCACCAGGGGAGCTGTTTTTT. The rearrangement joins TRBV20-1 to TRBJ2-2; D ambiguous. The CDR3 spans 14 residues. From germline, CDR1 is DFQATT and CDR2 SNEGSKA (reference sequence). Trimming removed 3 bases from V and 8 bases from J, with 16 bases in between.

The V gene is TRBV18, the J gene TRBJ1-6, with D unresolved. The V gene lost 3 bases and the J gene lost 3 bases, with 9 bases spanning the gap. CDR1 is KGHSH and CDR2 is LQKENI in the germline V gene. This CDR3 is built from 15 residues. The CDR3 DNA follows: TGTGCCAGCTCACCGGGCCGGGACTATAATTCACCCCTCCACTTT. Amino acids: CASSPGRDYNSPLHF.

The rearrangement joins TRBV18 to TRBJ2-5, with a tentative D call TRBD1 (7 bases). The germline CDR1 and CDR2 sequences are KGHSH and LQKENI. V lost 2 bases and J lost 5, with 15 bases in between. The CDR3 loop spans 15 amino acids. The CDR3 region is CASSPTEGARETQYF. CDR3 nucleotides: TGTGCCAGCTCACCAACGGAGGGGGCGCGGGAGACCCAGTACTTC.

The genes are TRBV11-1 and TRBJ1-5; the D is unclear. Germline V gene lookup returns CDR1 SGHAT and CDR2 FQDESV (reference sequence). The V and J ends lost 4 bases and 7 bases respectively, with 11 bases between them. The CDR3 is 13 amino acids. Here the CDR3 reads CASSSREGQPQHF. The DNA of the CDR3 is TGTGCCAGCAGCTCTAGGGAGGGACAGCCCCAGCATTTT.

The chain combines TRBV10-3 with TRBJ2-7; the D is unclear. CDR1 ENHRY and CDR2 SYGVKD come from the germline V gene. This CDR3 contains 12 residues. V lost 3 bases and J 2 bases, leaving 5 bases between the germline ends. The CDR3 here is CAISDTAYEQYF. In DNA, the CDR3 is TGTGCCATCAGTGACACAGCCTACGAGCAGTACTTC.

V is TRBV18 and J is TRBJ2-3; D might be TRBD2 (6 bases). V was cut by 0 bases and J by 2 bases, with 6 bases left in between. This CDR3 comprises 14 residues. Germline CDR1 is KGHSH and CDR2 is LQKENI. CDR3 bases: TGTGCCAGCTCACCACCACTAGCCACAGATACGCAGTATTTT. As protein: CASSPPLATDTQYF.

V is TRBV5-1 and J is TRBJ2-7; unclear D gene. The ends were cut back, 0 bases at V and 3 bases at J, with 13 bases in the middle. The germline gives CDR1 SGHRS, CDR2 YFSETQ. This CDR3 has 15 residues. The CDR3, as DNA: TGCGCCAGCAGCTTGGCCCCGGCGGAAAACTACGAGCAGTACTTC. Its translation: CASSLAPAENYEQYF.

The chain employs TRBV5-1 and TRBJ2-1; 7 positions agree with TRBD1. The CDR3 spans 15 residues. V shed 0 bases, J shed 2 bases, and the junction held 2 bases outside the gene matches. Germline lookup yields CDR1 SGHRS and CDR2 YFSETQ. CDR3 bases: TGCGCCAGCAGCTTGGGTGGGACAGCCTACAATGAGCAGTTCTTC. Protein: CASSLGGTAYNEQFF.

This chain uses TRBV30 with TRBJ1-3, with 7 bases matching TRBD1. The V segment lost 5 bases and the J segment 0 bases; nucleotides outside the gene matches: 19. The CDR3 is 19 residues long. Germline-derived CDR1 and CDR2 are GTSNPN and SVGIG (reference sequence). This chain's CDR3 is CAWHKDRFSLGSSGNTIYF. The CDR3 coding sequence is TGTGCCTGGCATAAGGACAGGTTTAGTCTAGGGAGCTCTGGAAACACCATATATTTT. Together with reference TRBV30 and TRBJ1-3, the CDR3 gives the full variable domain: SQTIHQWPATLVQPVGSPLSLECTVEGTSNPNLYWYRQAAGRGLQLLFYSVGIGQISSEVPQNLSASRPQDRQFILSSKKLLLSDSGFYLCAWHKDRFSLGSSGNTIYFGEGSWLTVV.

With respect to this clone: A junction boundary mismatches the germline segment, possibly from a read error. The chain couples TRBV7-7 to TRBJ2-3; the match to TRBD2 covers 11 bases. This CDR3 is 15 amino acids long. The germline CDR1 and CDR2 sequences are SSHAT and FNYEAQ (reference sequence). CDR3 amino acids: CASSSGLAVTDTQYF. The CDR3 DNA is TGTGCTAGCAGCTCGGGACTAGCGGTCACAGATACGCAGTATTTT. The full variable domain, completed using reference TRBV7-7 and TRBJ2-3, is GAGVSQSPRYKVTKRGQDVTLRCDPISSHATLYWYQQALGQGPEFLTYFNYEAQPDKSGLPSDRFSAERPEGSISTLTIQRTEQRDSAMYRCASSSGLAVTDTQYFGPGTRLTVL.

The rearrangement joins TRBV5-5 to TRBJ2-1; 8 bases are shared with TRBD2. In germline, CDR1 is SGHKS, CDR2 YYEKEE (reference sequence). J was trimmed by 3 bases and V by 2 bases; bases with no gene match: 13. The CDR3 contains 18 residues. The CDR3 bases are TGTGCCAGCAGCTTTTTAGGACTAGCCGACTCCATCTACAATGAGCAGTTCTTC. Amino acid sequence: CASSFLGLADSIYNEQFF.

The CDR3, as DNA: TGTGCCAGCAGCGTAGGACCCCAGGGCTTCAACACTGAAGCTTTCTTT. The encoded protein is CASSVGPQGFNTEAFF. The V call is TRBV9, the J call TRBJ1-1, with D tentatively TRBD1 (5 bases). Germline V gene data show CDR1 as SGDLS and CDR2 as YYNGEE. This CDR3 is 16 amino acids long. V was shortened by 0 bases and J by 2 bases, with 14 bases between the two germline ends.

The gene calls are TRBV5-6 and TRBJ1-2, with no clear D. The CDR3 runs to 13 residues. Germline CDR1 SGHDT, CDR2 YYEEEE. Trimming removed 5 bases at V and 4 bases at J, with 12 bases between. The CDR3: CASRPTPIYGYTF. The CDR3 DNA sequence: TGTGCCAGCAGACCAACTCCGATCTATGGCTACACCTTC.

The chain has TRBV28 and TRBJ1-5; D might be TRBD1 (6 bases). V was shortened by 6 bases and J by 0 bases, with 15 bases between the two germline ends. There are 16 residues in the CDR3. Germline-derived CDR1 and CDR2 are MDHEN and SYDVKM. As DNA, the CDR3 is TGTGCCAGCAGGGTAATAGGGGGTTATAGCAATCAGCCCCAGCATTTT. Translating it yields CASRVIGGYSNQPQHF. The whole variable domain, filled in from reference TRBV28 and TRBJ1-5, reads DVKVTQSSRYLVKRTGEKVFLECVQDMDHENMFWYRQDPGLGLRLIYFSYDVKMKEKGDIPEGYSVSREKKERFSLILESASTNQTSMYLCASRVIGGYSNQPQHFGDGTRLSIL.

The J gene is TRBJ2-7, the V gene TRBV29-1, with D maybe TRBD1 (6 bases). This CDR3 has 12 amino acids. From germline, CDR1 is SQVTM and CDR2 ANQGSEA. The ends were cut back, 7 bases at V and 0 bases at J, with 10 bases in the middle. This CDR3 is CSGGGSSYEQYF. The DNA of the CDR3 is TGCAGCGGAGGGGGTAGCTCCTACGAGCAGTACTTC.

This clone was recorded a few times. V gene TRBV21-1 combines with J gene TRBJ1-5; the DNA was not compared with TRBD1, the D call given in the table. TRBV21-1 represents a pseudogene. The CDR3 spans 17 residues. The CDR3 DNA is TGTGCCAGCAGACGGGACAGGGAAGGGTATAGCAATCAGCCCCAGCATTTT. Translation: CASRRDREGYSNQPQHF.

The DNA for the CDR3 is TGTGCCAGCAGTCGCTGGACAGATAATCAGCCCCAGCATTTT. It translates to CASSRWTDNQPQHF. This chain joins TRBV28 and TRBJ1-5; D may be TRBD1 (6 bases). CDR1 is MDHEN and CDR2 is SYDVKM in the germline V gene. V was pared by 5 bases and J by 4 bases, with 12 bases between. This CDR3 is 14 amino acids long.

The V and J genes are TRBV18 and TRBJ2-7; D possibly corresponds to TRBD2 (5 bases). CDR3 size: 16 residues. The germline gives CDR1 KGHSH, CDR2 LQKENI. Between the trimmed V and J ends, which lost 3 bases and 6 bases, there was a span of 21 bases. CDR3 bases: TGTGCCAGCTCACCGACCGCGGGCCTAGGGTATTCCGAGCAGTACTTC. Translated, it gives CASSPTAGLGYSEQYF.

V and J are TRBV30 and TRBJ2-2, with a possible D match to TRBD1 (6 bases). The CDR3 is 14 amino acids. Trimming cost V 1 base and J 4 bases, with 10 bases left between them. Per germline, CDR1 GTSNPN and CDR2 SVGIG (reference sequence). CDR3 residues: CAWSGGLSTGELFF. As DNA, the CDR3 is TGTGCCTGGAGTGGGGGGCTCAGCACCGGGGAGCTGTTTTTT.

CDR3 in amino acids: CASSFTSGQPQHF. The CDR3, as DNA: TGTGCCAGCAGTTTCACTTCGGGTCAGCCCCAGCATTTT. The rearrangement links TRBV12-3 or TRBV12-4 to TRBJ1-5; unclear D gene. The length of the CDR3 is 13 residues. Trimming cost V 3 bases and J 6 bases, with 9 bases left between them.

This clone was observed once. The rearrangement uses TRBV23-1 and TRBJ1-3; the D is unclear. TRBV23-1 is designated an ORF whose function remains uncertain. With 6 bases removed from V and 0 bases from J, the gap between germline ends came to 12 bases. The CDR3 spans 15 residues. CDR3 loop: CASRGARNSGNTIYF. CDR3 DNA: TGCGCCAGCAGGGGAGCCCGGAACTCTGGAAACACCATATATTTT.

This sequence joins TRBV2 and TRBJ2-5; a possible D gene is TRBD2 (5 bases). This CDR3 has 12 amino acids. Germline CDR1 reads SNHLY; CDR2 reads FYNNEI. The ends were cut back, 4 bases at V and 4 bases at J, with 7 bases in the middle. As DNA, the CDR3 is TGTGCCAGCAGTGGAGAGGGAGAGACCCAGTACTTC. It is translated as CASSGEGETQYF.

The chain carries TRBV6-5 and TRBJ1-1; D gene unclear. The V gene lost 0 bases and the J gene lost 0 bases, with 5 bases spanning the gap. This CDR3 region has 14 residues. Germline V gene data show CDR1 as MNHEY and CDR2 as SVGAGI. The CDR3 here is CASSYSEMNTEAFF. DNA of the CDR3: TGTGCCAGCAGTTACTCTGAGATGAACACTGAAGCTTTCTTT.

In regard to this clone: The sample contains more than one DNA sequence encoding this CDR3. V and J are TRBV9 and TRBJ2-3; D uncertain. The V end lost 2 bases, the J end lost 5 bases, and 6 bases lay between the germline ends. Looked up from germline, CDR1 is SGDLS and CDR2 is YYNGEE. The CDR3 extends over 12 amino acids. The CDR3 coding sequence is TGTGCCAGCAGCGTTTACGGAGATACGCAGTATTTT. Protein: CASSVYGDTQYF.

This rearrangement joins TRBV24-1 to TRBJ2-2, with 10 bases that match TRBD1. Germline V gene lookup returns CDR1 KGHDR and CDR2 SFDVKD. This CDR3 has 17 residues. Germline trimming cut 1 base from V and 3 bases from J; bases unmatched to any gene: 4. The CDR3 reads CATSDFGTGEHTGELFF. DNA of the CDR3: TGTGCCACCAGTGATTTTGGGACAGGGGAACACACCGGGGAGCTGTTTTTT.